This T cell receptor (beta chain) was captured by sequencing in a study of blood T cell repertoires in COVID-19. Study context: The United States, Italy and Spain were the sources of the acute and convalescent COVID-19 samples. Sources were T cells, B-cell-depleted T cells, or PBMCs; the material itself was cDNA or gDNA.

Per the authors' pipeline: Reference gene primer amplification in the assay estimated nucleated cell counts. Produced via immunoSEQ multiplex PCR; TCRdb's table is partial and in-frame only. From that table come the V and J calls and clone size; the DNA was used to work out D and trimming. The sample yields about 100,000 clones, 75% to 85% seen once. Germline V gives CDR1 MNHEY, CDR2 SVGAGI. Trimming cost V 11 bases and J 4 bases; bases outside gene matches: 7. The length of the CDR3 is 13 residues. The material sequenced was peripheral blood. The receptor was derived from a human donor in a cohort sampled during active COVID-19. J is TRBJ2-2 and V is TRBV6-5; 7 bases match TRBD2. The CDR3 nucleotides are TGTGCCGGGCGGGAGTCGGGCACCGGGGAGCTGTTTTTT. Residues: CAGRESGTGELFF.